Described below is a single T cell receptor beta chain sequence and its context. Other DNA sequences in the same sample also yield this CDR3. The data were taken from a study of cytomegalovirus exposure and HLA in healthy donors. From germline, CDR1 is GTSNPN and CDR2 SVGIG (reference sequence). Trimming cost V 3 bases and J 5 bases; bases outside gene matches: 5. The CDR3 has 13 amino acids. Primers: 60 Vbeta forward and 13 Jbeta reverse. Sequencing used immunoSEQ multiplex PCR; TCRdb keeps in-frame clones, though not all of them. The sample has some 200,000 clones. The specimen sequenced was PBMCs. The J gene is TRBJ1-2, the V gene TRBV30; 8 bases line up with TRBD1. The TCR comes from a boy between 10 and 17 years old in good health and CMV-seronegative. The chain's CDR3 is CAWSADRVYGYTF. The DNA for the CDR3 is TGTGCCTGGAGCGCGGACAGGGTATATGGCTACACCTTC.